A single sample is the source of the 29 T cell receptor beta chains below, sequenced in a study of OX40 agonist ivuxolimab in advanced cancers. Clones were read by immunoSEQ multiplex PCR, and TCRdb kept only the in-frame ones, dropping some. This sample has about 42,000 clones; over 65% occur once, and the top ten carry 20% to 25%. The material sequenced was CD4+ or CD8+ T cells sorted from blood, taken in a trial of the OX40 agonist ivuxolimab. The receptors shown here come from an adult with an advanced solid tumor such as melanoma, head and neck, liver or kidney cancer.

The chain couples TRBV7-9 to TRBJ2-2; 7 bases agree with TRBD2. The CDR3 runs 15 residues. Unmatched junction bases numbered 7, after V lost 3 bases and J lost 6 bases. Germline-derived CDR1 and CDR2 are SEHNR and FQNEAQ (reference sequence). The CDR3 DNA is TGTGCCAGCAGCTTCGCCGGGACTAATTCCGGGGAGCTGTTTTTT. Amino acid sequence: CASSFAGTNSGELFF.

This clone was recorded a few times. CDR3 in amino acids: CASIGRNTEAFF. CDR3 nucleotides: TGTGCCAGCATCGGGCGGAACACTGAAGCTTTCTTT. V is TRBV7-9 and J is TRBJ1-1; no clear D. This CDR3 is built from 12 residues. CDR1 SEHNR and CDR2 FQNEAQ come from the germline V gene (reference sequence). Trimming stripped 7 bases from V and 1 base from J, with 7 bases between.

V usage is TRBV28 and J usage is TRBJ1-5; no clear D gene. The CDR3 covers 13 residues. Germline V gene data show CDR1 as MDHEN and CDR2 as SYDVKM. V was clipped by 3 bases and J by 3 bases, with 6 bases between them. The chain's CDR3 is CASSLQDNQPQHF. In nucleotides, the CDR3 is TGTGCCAGCAGTTTGCAGGACAATCAGCCCCAGCATTTT.

The CDR3 nucleotides read TGTGCCATCAGTGACCCAACCTCAGGGAACACTGAAGCTTTCTTT. Its translation: CAISDPTSGNTEAFF. This sequence joins TRBV10-3 and TRBJ1-1; the D is unclear. With 3 bases removed from V and 1 base from J, the gap between germline ends came to 12 bases. The length of the CDR3 is 15 residues. Germline V gene lookup returns CDR1 ENHRY and CDR2 SYGVKD.

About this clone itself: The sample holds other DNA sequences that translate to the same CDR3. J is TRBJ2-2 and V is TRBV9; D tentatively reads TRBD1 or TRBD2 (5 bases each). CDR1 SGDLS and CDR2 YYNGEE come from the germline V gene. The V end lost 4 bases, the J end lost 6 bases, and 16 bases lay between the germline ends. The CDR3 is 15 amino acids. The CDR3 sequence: CASSLDPGRAGELFF. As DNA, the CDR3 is TGTGCCAGCAGCCTGGACCCGGGGCGGGCCGGGGAGCTGTTTTTT.

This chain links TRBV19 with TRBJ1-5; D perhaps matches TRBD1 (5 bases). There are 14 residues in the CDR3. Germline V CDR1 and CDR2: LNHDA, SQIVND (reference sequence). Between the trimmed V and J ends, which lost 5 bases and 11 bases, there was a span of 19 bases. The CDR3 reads CASSFRDGLTAQHF. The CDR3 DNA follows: TGTGCCAGTAGTTTCCGGGACGGGCTGACGGCCCAGCATTTT.

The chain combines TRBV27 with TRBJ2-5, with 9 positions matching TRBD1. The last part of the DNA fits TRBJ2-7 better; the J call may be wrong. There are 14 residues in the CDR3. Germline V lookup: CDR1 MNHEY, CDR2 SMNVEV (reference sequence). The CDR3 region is CASSSGTGPYEQYF. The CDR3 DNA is TGTGCCAGCAGTTCAGGGACAGGGCCCTACGAGCAGTACTTC.

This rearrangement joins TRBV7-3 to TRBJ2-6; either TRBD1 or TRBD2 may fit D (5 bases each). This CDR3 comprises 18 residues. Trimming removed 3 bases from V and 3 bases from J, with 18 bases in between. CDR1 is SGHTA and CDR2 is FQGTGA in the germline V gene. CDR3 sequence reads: CASSFGGLGAGGANVLTF. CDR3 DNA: TGTGCCAGCAGCTTTGGGGGTTTAGGGGCTGGTGGGGCCAACGTCCTGACTTTC.

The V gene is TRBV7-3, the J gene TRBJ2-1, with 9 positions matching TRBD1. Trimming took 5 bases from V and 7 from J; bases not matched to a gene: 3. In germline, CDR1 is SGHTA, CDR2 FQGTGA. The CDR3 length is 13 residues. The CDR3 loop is CASSQDRGNEQFF. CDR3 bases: TGTGCCAGCAGCCAAGACAGGGGGAATGAGCAGTTCTTC.

The CDR3, as DNA: TGCGCCAGCAGCCTAGGGTCGACTAGCACAGATACGCAGTATTTT. Residues: CASSLGSTSTDTQYF. The chain has TRBV4-3 and TRBJ2-3; D is ambiguous. The CDR3 has 15 amino acids. The germline V and J ends were trimmed by 4 bases and 0 bases, with 11 bases remaining between them. Per the germline V gene, CDR1 is LGHNA and CDR2 is YSLEER.

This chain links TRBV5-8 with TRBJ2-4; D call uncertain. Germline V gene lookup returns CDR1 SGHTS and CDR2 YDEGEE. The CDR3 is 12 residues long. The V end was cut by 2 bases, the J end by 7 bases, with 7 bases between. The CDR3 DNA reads TGTGCCAGCAGCTTCGGCAGGAACATTCAGTACTTC. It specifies CASSFGRNIQYF.

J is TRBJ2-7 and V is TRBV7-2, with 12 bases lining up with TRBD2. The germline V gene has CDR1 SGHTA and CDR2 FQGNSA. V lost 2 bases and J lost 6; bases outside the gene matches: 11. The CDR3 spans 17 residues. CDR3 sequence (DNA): TGTGCCAGCAGCTTACTAGCGGGGGGGCCCGCCGAGGGCGAGCAGTACTTC. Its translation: CASSLLAGGPAEGEQYF.

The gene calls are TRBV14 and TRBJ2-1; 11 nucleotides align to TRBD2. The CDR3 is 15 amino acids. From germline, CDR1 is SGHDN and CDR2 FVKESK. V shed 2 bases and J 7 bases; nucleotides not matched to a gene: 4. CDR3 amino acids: CASSQMTSGINEQFF. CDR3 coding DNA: TGTGCCAGCAGCCAAATGACTAGCGGGATTAATGAGCAGTTCTTC.

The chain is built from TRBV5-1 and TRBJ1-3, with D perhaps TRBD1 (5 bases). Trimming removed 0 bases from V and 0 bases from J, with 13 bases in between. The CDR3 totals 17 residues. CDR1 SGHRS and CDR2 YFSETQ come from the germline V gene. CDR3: CASSLVGLVGSGNTIYF. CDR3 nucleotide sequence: TGCGCCAGCAGCTTGGTGGGACTGGTAGGCTCTGGAAACACCATATATTTT.

CDR3 bases: TGTGCCAGCAGAGAAAGGGCAGCCAGCACAGATACGCAGTATTTT. It codes for CASRERAASTDTQYF. This sequence joins TRBV2 and TRBJ2-3; D call uncertain. Germline CDR1 SNHLY, CDR2 FYNNEI. This CDR3 has 15 residues. V was trimmed by 6 bases and J by 0 bases, leaving 13 bases between them. The full variable domain, in which reference TRBV2 and TRBJ2-3 provide the parts outside the CDR3, is EPEVTQTPSHQVTQMGQEVILRCVPISNHLYFYWYRQILGQKVEFLVSFYNNEISEKSEIFDDQFSVERPDGSNFTLKIRSTKLEDSAMYFCASRERAASTDTQYFGPGTRLTVL.

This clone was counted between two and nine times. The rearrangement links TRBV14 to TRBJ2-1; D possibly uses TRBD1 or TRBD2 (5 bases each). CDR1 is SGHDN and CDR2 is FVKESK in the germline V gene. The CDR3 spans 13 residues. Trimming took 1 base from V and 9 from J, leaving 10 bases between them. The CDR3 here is CASSQGPGTEQFF. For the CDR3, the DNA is TGTGCCAGCAGCCAAGGTCCCGGGACTGAGCAGTTCTTC.

CDR3 sequence reads: CASSPGGENTDTQYF. CDR3 sequence (DNA): TGTGCCAGCAGCCCTGGGGGGGAGAACACAGATACGCAGTATTTT. The chain employs TRBV11-2 and TRBJ2-3, with TRBD2 matching 7 bases. CDR1 and CDR2 (germline): SGHAT, FQNNGV. This CDR3 region has 15 residues. The junction had 7 bases not matched to a gene; V was cut back by 5 bases and J by 2 bases.

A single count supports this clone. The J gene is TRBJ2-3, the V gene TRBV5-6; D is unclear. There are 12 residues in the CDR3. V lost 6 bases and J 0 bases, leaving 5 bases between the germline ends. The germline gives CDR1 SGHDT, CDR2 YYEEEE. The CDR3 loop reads CASTESTDTQYF. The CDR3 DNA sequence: TGTGCCAGCACCGAGAGCACAGATACGCAGTATTTT.

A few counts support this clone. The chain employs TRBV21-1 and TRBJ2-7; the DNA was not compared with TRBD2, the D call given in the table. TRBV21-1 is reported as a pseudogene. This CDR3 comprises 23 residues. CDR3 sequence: CASSKATGILTSGRAPCPYEQYF. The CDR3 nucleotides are TGTGCCAGCAGCAAAGCGACGGGTATACTGACTAGCGGGAGGGCCCCTTGTCCCTACGAGCAGTACTTC.

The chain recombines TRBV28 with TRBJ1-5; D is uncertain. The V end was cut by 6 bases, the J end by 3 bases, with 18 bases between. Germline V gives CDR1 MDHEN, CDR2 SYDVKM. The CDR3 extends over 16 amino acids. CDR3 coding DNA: TGTGCCAGCAGAGTCGCCGAAGGTTATGTCAATCAGCCCCAGCATTTT. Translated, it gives CASRVAEGYVNQPQHF.

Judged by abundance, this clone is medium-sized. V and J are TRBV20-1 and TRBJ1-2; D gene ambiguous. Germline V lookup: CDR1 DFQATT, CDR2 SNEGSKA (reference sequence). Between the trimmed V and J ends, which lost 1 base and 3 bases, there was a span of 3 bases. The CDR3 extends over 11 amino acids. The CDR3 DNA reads TGCAGTGCTAGAGCCGACTATGGCTACACCTTC. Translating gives CSARADYGYTF.

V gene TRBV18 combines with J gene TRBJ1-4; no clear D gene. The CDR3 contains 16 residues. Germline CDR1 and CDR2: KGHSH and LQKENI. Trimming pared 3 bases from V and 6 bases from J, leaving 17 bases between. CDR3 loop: CASSPLRDHNDEKLFF. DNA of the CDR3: TGTGCCAGCTCACCCCTCCGGGATCATAACGATGAAAAACTGTTTTTT.

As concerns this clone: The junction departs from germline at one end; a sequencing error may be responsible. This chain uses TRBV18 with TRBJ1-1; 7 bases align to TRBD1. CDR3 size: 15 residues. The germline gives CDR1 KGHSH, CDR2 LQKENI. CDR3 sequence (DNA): TGTGCCAGCTCCCCACTCGTCAGGGGGGGTACTGAAGCTTTCTTT. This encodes CASSPLVRGGTEAFF.

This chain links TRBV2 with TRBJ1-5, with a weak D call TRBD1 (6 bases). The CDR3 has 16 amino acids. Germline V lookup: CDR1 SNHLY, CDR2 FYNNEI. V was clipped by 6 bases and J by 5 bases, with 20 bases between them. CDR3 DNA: TGTGCCAGCAGCGGACGTGCTTGGGGGCCCGATCAGCCCCAGCATTTT. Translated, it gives CASSGRAWGPDQPQHF.

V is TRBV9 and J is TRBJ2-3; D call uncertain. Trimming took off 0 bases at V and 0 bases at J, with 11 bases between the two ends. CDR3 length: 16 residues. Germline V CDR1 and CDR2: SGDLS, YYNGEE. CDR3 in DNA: TGTGCCAGCAGCGTAGGCCCGGATACTAGCACAGATACGCAGTATTTT. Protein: CASSVGPDTSTDTQYF.

This CDR3 is CASSPGLARFSYEQYF. In nucleotides, the CDR3 is TGTGCCAGCAGCCCGGGACTAGCACGATTTTCCTACGAGCAGTACTTC. J is TRBJ2-7 and V is TRBV14; 9 bases are a match to TRBD2. Germline trimming cut 4 bases from V and 1 base from J; bases unmatched to any gene: 8. This CDR3 is 16 amino acids long. Germline V gene data show CDR1 as SGHDN and CDR2 as FVKESK.

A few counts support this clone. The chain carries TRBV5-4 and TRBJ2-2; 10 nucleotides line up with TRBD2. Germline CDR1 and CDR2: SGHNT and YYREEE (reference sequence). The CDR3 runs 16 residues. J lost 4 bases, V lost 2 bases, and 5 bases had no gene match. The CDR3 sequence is CASSFGSGGATGELFF. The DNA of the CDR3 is TGTGCCAGCAGCTTTGGGAGCGGGGGGGCCACCGGGGAGCTGTTTTTT.

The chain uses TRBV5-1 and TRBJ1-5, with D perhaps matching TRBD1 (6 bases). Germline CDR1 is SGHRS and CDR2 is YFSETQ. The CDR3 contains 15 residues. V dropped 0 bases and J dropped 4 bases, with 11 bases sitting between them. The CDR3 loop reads CASSLDGGRNQPQHF. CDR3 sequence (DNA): TGCGCCAGCAGCTTGGATGGGGGGCGGAATCAGCCCCAGCATTTT.

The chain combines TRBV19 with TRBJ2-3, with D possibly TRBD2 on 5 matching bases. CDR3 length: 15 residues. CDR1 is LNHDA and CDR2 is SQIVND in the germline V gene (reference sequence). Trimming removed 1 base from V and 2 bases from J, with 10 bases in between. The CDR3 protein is CASSIGPGNTDTQYF. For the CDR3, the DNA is TGTGCCAGTAGTATAGGCCCGGGGAACACAGATACGCAGTATTTT.